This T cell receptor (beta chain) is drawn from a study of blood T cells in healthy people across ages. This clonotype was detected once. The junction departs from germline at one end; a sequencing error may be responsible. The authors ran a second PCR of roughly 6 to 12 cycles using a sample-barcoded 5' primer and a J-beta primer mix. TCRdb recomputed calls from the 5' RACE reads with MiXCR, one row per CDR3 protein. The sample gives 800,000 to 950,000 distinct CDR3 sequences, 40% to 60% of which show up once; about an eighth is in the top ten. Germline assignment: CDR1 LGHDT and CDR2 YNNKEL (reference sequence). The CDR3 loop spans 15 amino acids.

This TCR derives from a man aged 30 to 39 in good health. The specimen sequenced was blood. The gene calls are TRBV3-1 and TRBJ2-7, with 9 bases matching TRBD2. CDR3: CASSQGAGGSSEQYF. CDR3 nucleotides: TGTGCCAGCAGCCAAGGAGCGGGGGGTTCCTCCGAGCAGTACTTC.